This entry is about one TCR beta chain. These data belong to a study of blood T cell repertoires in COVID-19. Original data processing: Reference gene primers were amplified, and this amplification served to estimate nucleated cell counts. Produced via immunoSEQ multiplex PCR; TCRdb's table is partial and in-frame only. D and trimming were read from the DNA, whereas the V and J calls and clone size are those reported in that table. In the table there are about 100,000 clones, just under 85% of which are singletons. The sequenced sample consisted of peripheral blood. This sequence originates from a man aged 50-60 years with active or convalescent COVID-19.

CDR3 in amino acids: CASSLTGGEQYF. The CDR3 DNA is TGTGCCAGCAGTCTAACAGGGGGCGAGCAGTACTTC. V and J are TRBV12-3 or TRBV12-4 and TRBJ2-7; 8 bases agree with TRBD1. With V trimmed by 5 bases and J by 6 bases, 3 bases remained unmatched. The CDR3 sequence is 12 residues long.